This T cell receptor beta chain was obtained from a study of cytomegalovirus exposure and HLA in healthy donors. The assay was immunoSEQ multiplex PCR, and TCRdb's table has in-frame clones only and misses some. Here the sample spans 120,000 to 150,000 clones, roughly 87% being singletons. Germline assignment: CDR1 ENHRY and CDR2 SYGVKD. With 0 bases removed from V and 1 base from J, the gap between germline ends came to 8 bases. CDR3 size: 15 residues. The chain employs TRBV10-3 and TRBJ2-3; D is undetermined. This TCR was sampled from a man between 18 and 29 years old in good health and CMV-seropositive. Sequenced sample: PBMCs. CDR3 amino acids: CAISESASGTDTQYF. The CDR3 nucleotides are TGTGCCATCAGTGAGTCCGCGTCTGGCACAGATACGCAGTATTTT.